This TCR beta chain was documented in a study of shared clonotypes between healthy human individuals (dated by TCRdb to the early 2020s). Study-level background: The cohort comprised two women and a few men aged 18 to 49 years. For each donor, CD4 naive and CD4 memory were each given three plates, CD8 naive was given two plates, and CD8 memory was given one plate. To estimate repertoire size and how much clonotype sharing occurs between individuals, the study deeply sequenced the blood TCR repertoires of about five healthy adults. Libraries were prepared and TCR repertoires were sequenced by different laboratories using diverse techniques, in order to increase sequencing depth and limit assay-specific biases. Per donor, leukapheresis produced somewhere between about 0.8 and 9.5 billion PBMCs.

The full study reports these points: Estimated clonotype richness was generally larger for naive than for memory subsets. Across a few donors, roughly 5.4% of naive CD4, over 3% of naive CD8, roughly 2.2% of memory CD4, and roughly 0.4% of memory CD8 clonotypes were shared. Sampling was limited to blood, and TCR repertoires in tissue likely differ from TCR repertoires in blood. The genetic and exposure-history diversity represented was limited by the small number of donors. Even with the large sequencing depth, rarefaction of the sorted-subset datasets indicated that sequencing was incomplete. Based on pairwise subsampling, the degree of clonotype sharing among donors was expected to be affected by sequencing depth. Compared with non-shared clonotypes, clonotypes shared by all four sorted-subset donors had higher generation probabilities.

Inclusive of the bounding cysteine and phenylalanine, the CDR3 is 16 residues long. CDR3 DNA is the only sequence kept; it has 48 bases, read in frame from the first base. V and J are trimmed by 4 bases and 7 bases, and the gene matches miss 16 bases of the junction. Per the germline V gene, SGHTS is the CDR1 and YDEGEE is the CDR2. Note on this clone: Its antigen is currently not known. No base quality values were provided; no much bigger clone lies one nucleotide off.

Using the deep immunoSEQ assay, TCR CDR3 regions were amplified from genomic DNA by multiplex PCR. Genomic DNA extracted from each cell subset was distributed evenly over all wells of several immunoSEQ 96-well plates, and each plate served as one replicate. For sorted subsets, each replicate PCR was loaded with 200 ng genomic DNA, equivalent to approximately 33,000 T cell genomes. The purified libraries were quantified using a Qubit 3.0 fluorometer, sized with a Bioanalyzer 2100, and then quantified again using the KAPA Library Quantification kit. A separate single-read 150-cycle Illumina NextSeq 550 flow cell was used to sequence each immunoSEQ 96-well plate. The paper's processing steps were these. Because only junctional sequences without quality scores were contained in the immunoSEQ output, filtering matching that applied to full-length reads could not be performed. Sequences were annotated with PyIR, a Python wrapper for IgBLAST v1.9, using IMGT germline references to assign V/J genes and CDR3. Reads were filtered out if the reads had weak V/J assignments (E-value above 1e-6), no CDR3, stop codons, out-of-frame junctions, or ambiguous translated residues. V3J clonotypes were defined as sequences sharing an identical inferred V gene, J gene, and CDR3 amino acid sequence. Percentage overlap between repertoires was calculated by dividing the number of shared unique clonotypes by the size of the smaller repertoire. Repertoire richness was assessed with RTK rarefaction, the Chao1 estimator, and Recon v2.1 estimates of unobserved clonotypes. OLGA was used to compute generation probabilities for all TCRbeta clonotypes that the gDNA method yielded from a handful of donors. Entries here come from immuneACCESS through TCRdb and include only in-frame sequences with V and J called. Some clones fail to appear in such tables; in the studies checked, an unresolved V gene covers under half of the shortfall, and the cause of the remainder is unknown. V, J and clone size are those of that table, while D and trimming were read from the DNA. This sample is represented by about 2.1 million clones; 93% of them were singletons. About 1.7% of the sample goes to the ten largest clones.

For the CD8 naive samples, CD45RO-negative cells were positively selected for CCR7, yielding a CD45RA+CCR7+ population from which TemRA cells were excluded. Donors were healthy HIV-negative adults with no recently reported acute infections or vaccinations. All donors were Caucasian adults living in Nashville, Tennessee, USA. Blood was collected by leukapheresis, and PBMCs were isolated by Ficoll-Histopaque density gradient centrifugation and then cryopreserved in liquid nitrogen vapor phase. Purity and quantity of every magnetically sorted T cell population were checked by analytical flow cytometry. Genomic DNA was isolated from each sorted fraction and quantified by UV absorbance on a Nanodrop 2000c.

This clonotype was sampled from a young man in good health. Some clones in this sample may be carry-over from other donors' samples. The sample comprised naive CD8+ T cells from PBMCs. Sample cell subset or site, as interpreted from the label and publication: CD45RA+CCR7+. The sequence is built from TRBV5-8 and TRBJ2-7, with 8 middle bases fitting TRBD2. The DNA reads TGTGCCAGCAGCCGGCCAACAGCGGGAGTACCGGGAGAGCAGTACTTC. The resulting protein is CASSRPTAGVPGEQYF. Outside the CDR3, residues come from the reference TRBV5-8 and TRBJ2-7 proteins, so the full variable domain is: EAGVTQSPTHLIKTRGQQATLRCSPISGHTSVYWYQQALGLGLQFLLWYDEGEERNRGNFPPRFSGRQFPNYSSELNVNALELEDSALYLCASSRPTAGVPGEQYFGPGTRLTVT.